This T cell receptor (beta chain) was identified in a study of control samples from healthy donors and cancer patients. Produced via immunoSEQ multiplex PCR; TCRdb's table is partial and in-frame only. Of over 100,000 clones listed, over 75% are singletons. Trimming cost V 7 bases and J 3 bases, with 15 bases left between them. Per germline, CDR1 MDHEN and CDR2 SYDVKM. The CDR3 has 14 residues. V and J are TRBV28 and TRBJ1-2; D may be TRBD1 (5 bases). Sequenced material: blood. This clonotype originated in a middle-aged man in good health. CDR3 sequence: CASIMNGGYYGYTF. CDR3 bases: TGTGCCAGCATCATGAATGGGGGATACTATGGCTACACCTTC.